Listed here are 20 T cell receptor beta chains from one sample, sequenced in a study of spatial heterogeneity in lung cancer. Described time point: sample taken at primary tumor resection. Unsorted whole RNA of tumor, nontumor lung or frozen PBMC was sequenced. TCRdb ran MiXCR on the 5' RACE reads and lists one entry per CDR3 protein. The sample shows tens of thousands of distinct CDR3 sequences, approximately 8.9% of them seen only once. The source was PBMCs, collected at surgery. These receptors all come from a male donor with early-stage non-small cell lung cancer.

The chain combines TRBV18 with TRBJ2-1, with 8 positions matching TRBD2. V lost 5 bases and J lost 7; bases outside the gene matches: 4. The CDR3 has 13 amino acids. Germline CDR1 and CDR2: KGHSH and LQKENI. CDR3 nucleotides: TGTGCCAGCTCAGAGGGACTAGTAAATGAGCAGTTCTTC. It encodes CASSEGLVNEQFF.

This clonotype has at least ten counts. V and J are TRBV2 and TRBJ1-4; 9 bases are a match to TRBD1. CDR3 length: 14 residues. With V trimmed by 6 bases and J by 7 bases, 6 bases remained unmatched. CDR1 SNHLY and CDR2 FYNNEI come from the germline V gene. This chain's CDR3 is CASSGDRVFEKLFF. CDR3 DNA sequence: TGTGCCAGCAGCGGGGACAGGGTCTTTGAAAAACTGTTTTTT.

This clonotype was detected ten times or more. The V gene is TRBV20-1, the J gene TRBJ2-2; 7 bases fit TRBD2. J gave up 4 bases and V 1 base, and 9 bases lay outside the gene matches. Germline CDR1 reads DFQATT; CDR2 reads SNEGSKA (reference sequence). The CDR3 has 16 amino acids. The CDR3 DNA reads TGCAGTGCTAGAGGGGATACGGGAGGAGTCACCGGGGAGCTGTTTTTT. Protein sequence: CSARGDTGGVTGELFF.

This clonotype was seen more than once but under ten times. The chain couples TRBV7-9 to TRBJ2-7, with D uncertain. Between the trimmed V and J ends, which lost 1 base and 7 bases, there was a span of 14 bases. Germline V gene sequence: CDR1 SEHNR, CDR2 FQNEAQ (reference sequence). This CDR3 has 14 amino acids. The CDR3 spells CASSLGQPGGEQYF. As DNA, the CDR3 is TGTGCCAGCAGCTTAGGGCAGCCGGGTGGGGAGCAGTACTTC.

This clonotype was recorded many times. The V gene is TRBV7-6, the J gene TRBJ2-3, with 7 bases fitting TRBD2. The trim removed 1 base at V and 7 bases at J, leaving 14 bases unmatched. CDR3 length equals 17 residues. Germline assignment: CDR1 SGHVS and CDR2 FNYEAQ. The CDR3 DNA follows: TGTGCCAGCAGCTTAGGGGCTGGGGAGAGCGGGATCTATACGCAGTATTTT. Its translation: CASSLGAGESGIYTQYF.

This clonotype was recorded at least ten times. This rearrangement joins TRBV7-9 to TRBJ2-7; D is unresolved. The V and J ends lost 5 bases and 2 bases respectively, with 4 bases between them. The CDR3 spans 11 residues. Germline V lookup: CDR1 SEHNR, CDR2 FQNEAQ (reference sequence). CDR3 in DNA: TGTGCCAGCAGCCGAACCTACGAGCAGTACTTC. Translated, it gives CASSRTYEQYF.

This clonotype was picked up many times. The genes are TRBV4-3 and TRBJ1-2, with D perhaps TRBD1 (6 bases). V was trimmed by 0 bases and J by 3 bases, leaving 11 bases between them. The CDR3 covers 15 residues. The germline CDR1 and CDR2 sequences are LGHNA and YSLEER. For the CDR3, the DNA is TGCGCCAGCAGCCAAGAGGACAGTCTCTACTATGGCTACACCTTC. Protein product: CASSQEDSLYYGYTF.

There are many counts of this clonotype. The gene calls are TRBV20-1 and TRBJ2-3, with D possibly being TRBD2 (5 bases). CDR3 length: 12 residues. With 3 bases removed from V and 3 bases from J, the gap between germline ends came to 7 bases. From germline, CDR1 is DFQATT and CDR2 SNEGSKA (reference sequence). This chain's CDR3 is CSASGGTDTQYF. CDR3 in DNA: TGCAGTGCTAGCGGCGGGACAGATACGCAGTATTTT.

This clonotype appeared many times. V usage is TRBV28 and J usage is TRBJ2-5; 8 bases match TRBD2. J was trimmed by 4 bases and V by 8 bases; bases with no gene match: 9. Germline V lookup: CDR1 MDHEN, CDR2 SYDVKM. This CDR3 comprises 14 residues. CDR3 region: CASRGGSRGETQYF. CDR3 coding DNA: TGTGCCAGCCGGGGGGGCTCCAGGGGAGAGACCCAGTACTTC.

This clonotype was picked up many times. The V call is TRBV25-1, the J call TRBJ1-4, with D perhaps matching TRBD1 (6 bases). V lost 3 bases and J 1 base, leaving 9 bases between the germline ends. The length of the CDR3 is 15 residues. The germline V gene has CDR1 MGHDK and CDR2 SYGVNS. DNA for the CDR3: TGTGCCAGCAGTGATCCACAGGGAACTAATGAAAAACTGTTTTTT. Amino acids: CASSDPQGTNEKLFF.

This clonotype was observed many times. This chain joins TRBV30 and TRBJ1-5, with D hard to call. The CDR3 is made up of 14 amino acids. Trimming stripped 0 bases from V and 2 bases from J, with 8 bases between. Germline V gives CDR1 GTSNPN, CDR2 SVGIG (reference sequence). Here the CDR3 DNA reads TGTGCCTGGAGTGTAGGGTGGGGCAATCAGCCCCAGCATTTT. This sequence encodes CAWSVGWGNQPQHF.

Only a few counts were recorded for this clonotype. This chain uses TRBV12-3 or TRBV12-4 with TRBJ2-2; 8 bases align to TRBD1. Losses at the gene ends were 2 bases for V and 4 bases for J; bases not matched to a gene: 12. The CDR3 loop spans 18 amino acids. The CDR3 bases are TGTGCCAGCAGTTTAATCGCGGGACAGGTGGGGAGCACCGGGGAGCTGTTTTTT. This codes for CASSLIAGQVGSTGELFF.

This chain connects TRBV7-9 to TRBJ2-3; D is undetermined. Germline CDR1 SEHNR, CDR2 FQNEAQ (reference sequence). The V gene lost 5 bases and the J gene lost 0 bases, with 9 bases spanning the gap. The CDR3 is 14 residues long. CDR3 sequence reads: CASSRGASTDTQYF. The DNA for the CDR3 is TGTGCCAGCAGCCGTGGAGCGAGCACAGATACGCAGTATTTT.

At least ten counts were recorded for this clonotype. The rearrangement joins TRBV20-1 to TRBJ2-1, with a tentative D call TRBD2 (7 bases). CDR1 and CDR2 (germline): DFQATT, SNEGSKA (reference sequence). V lost 5 bases to trimming and J lost 4 bases, with 18 bases between them. The CDR3 length is 15 residues. For the CDR3, the DNA is TGCAGTGCTCCTACCCACGGGGGGCTGTACAATGAGCAGTTCTTC. It encodes CSAPTHGGLYNEQFF.

V usage is TRBV7-9 and J usage is TRBJ2-2; D is unclear. The CDR3 extends over 12 amino acids. Germline V gene data show CDR1 as SEHNR and CDR2 as FQNEAQ (reference sequence). V was shortened by 3 bases and J by 5 bases, with 4 bases between the two germline ends. The CDR3 DNA sequence: TGTGCCAGCAGCTTCGTTACCGGGGAGCTGTTTTTT. Amino acid sequence: CASSFVTGELFF.

J is TRBJ2-7 and V is TRBV10-1; D is unclear. The CDR3 has 12 residues. Germline V CDR1 and CDR2: WNHNN, SYGVQD (reference sequence). Trimming took 2 bases from V and 1 from J, leaving 3 bases between them. For the CDR3, the DNA is TGCGCCAGCAGTGAGAATTCCTACGAGCAGTACTTC. Encoded protein: CASSENSYEQYF.

There are many counts of this clonotype. The chain carries TRBV6-5 and TRBJ2-3, with TRBD1 identical over 9 bases. The length of the CDR3 is 15 residues. With V trimmed by 6 bases and J by 4 bases, 8 bases remained unmatched. In germline, CDR1 is MNHEY, CDR2 SVGAGI. The CDR3 sequence is CASRRTGDGADTQYF. As DNA, the CDR3 is TGTGCCAGCAGGCGGACAGGGGATGGCGCAGATACGCAGTATTTT.

This clonotype was observed many times. The chain is built from TRBV28 and TRBJ2-4; TRBD2 aligns across 7 bases. Per germline, CDR1 MDHEN and CDR2 SYDVKM. V was pared by 4 bases and J by 3 bases, with 3 bases of the junction left unmatched. The CDR3 has 14 residues. The CDR3 sequence is CASSSGGDKNIQYF. As DNA, the CDR3 is TGTGCCAGCAGTTCTGGGGGGGACAAAAACATTCAGTACTTC.

The table lists this clonotype with a few counts. The V and J genes are TRBV4-2 and TRBJ2-5; 8 bases are a match to TRBD2. The germline V gene encodes CDR1 LGHNA and CDR2 YNFKEQ. CDR3 length: 16 amino acids. Unmatched junction bases numbered 8, after V lost 2 bases and J lost 3 bases. The CDR3 DNA is TGTGCCAGCAGCCAATCTCGGGGGGGGACCGAAGAGACCCAGTACTTC. Translated: CASSQSRGGTEETQYF.

This clonotype has a count of ten or more. The J gene is TRBJ2-1, the V gene TRBV6-5; the D is unclear. V was clipped by 0 bases and J by 2 bases, with 8 bases between them. This CDR3 spans 15 amino acids. Germline loops: CDR1 MNHEY, CDR2 SVGAGI. In DNA form, the CDR3 reads TGTGCCAGCAGTTACTCAGCCGGTACCTACAATGAGCAGTTCTTC. It is translated as CASSYSAGTYNEQFF.